The 15 T cell receptor beta chains presented below share a single source sample, sequenced in a study of response to subunit inactivated influenza vaccine. TCRdb processed the RT-PCR reads anew with MiXCR; each CDR3 protein has one entry. The repertoire consists of hundreds of thousands of distinct CDR3 sequences, with about 20% occurring once and the leading ten covering 10%. The specimen was PBMCs from blood, collected approximately 20 months after vaccination. The receptors derive from a man aged 50-75 years who received an inactivated influenza vaccine.

The chain is built from TRBV12-3 or TRBV12-4 and TRBJ2-2; 8 bases match TRBD1. V lost 8 bases to trimming and J lost 5 bases; unmatched junction nucleotides: 13. The CDR3 covers 16 residues. Written as DNA, the CDR3 is TGTGCCAGCGAGACGGACAGGGCAACTTGGACCGGGGAGCTGTTTTTT. Translating it yields CASETDRATWTGELFF.

For the CDR3, the DNA is TGTGCCACCAGCAGAGATACGAGGGGGGGGCGGCTTAGCAATCAGCCCCAGCATTTT. It specifies CATSRDTRGGRLSNQPQHF. The chain recombines TRBV15 with TRBJ1-5; maybe TRBD1 (6 bases). Trimming removed 0 bases at V and 0 bases at J, with 18 bases between. Germline V gene sequence: CDR1 LNHNV, CDR2 YYDKDF (reference sequence). There are 19 residues in the CDR3.

In this sample, this clonotype turned up a few times. The chain has TRBV12-3 or TRBV12-4 and TRBJ1-4, with a possible D match to TRBD1 (5 bases). Trimming took off 6 bases at V and 1 base at J, with 6 bases between the two ends. This CDR3 is built from 13 residues. The CDR3 region is CASRQGTNEKLFF. The CDR3 nucleotides read TGTGCCAGCAGGCAGGGAACTAATGAAAAACTGTTTTTT.

This clonotype was recorded a few times. This rearrangement joins TRBV4-3 to TRBJ1-1, with a weak D call TRBD1 (5 bases). CDR1 and CDR2 (germline): LGHNA, YSLEER. The germline V and J ends were trimmed by 0 bases and 3 bases, with 17 bases remaining between them. The CDR3 is 17 amino acids. CDR3 sequence (DNA): TGCGCCAGCAGCCAAGATGCCCCAGGGCTAGTGTACACTGAAGCTTTCTTT. Translating gives CASSQDAPGLVYTEAFF.

This chain connects TRBV29-1 to TRBJ2-1; D gene unclear. Germline-derived CDR1 and CDR2 are SQVTM and ANQGSEA. CDR3 length equals 13 residues. V gave up 1 base and J gave up 0 bases, with 4 bases separating them. In DNA form, the CDR3 reads TGCAGCGTTGAAGCCAGCTCCTACAATGAGCAGTTCTTC. Protein: CSVEASSYNEQFF.

The chain joins TRBV29-1 to TRBJ2-2; D is perhaps TRBD1 or TRBD2 (5 bases each). There are 15 residues in the CDR3. The ends were cut back, 6 bases at V and 0 bases at J, with 14 bases in the middle. Germline loops: CDR1 SQVTM, CDR2 ANQGSEA. CDR3 residues: CSVVDWGTNTGELFF. The CDR3 DNA is TGCAGCGTCGTTGACTGGGGGACGAACACCGGGGAGCTGTTTTTT.

V and J are TRBV12-3 or TRBV12-4 and TRBJ1-4; no firm D call. The V end lost 2 bases, the J end lost 7 bases, and 11 bases lay between the germline ends. The CDR3 length is 14 residues. CDR3 in DNA: TGTGCCAGCAGTTTAACGGCCCGGGCTGAAAAACTGTTTTTT. This encodes CASSLTARAEKLFF.

The V call is TRBV5-1, the J call TRBJ2-7; TRBD1 aligns across 8 bases. CDR3 size: 14 residues. V lost 2 bases and J lost 7; bases outside the gene matches: 8. Germline values: CDR1 SGHRS, CDR2 YFSETQ. The CDR3 sequence: CASSFETGASEQYF. Here the CDR3 DNA reads TGCGCCAGCAGCTTTGAGACAGGGGCCTCGGAGCAGTACTTC.

The chain recombines TRBV4-2 with TRBJ1-5, with unresolved D. CDR3 length: 18 residues. V was clipped by 0 bases and J by 0 bases, with 15 bases between them. The germline CDR1 and CDR2 sequences are LGHNA and YNFKEQ. In DNA form, the CDR3 reads TGTGCCAGCAGCCAAGATCTCTTGGCAAGATATAGCAATCAGCCCCAGCATTTT. This gives the protein CASSQDLLARYSNQPQHF.

This chain links TRBV7-9 with TRBJ2-5; 8 bases are shared with TRBD1. This CDR3 region has 14 residues. Germline-derived CDR1 and CDR2 are SEHNR and FQNEAQ (reference sequence). Trimming cost V 5 bases and J 5 bases; bases outside gene matches: 7. The CDR3 is CASSHRTGQETQYF. The CDR3 DNA reads TGTGCCAGCAGCCACAGGACAGGGCAGGAGACCCAGTACTTC.

This clonotype was counted only a few times. The rearrangement joins TRBV10-2 to TRBJ1-6; tentatively, D is TRBD1 (5 bases). Germline-derived CDR1 and CDR2 are WSHSY and SAAADI. CDR3 length equals 15 residues. Trimming took 4 bases from V and 10 from J, leaving 17 bases between them. The CDR3 DNA is TGCGCCAGCAGTGGACGGGGGAGAGGTGGATCACCCCTCCACTTT. Amino acid sequence: CASSGRGRGGSPLHF.

This clonotype turned up a few times. J is TRBJ2-2 and V is TRBV2; 9 bases map to TRBD2. V lost 7 bases, J lost 5 bases, and 5 bases stayed unmatched. Germline loops: CDR1 SNHLY, CDR2 FYNNEI. The length of the CDR3 is 14 residues. The CDR3 sequence: CASTGTSPTGELFF. DNA for the CDR3: TGTGCCAGCACAGGGACTAGCCCAACCGGGGAGCTGTTTTTT.

In its sample, this clonotype was seen a few times. The chain combines TRBV20-1 with TRBJ2-2, with 7 bases lining up with TRBD2. V dropped 0 bases and J dropped 5; count of bases not matched to a gene: 9. The CDR3 is 16 amino acids. Germline V gene data show CDR1 as DFQATT and CDR2 as SNEGSKA (reference sequence). The CDR3 reads CSARDPGRHWTGELFF. CDR3 in DNA: TGCAGTGCTAGAGATCCCGGGAGGCATTGGACCGGGGAGCTGTTTTTT.

The chain links TRBV7-6 to TRBJ1-5; D not resolved. Germline CDR1 reads SGHVS; CDR2 reads FNYEAQ. The length of the CDR3 is 13 residues. The V end lost 5 bases, the J end lost 3 bases, and 8 bases lay between the germline ends. The CDR3 loop is CASSDGFNQPQHF. The CDR3 region has the DNA TGTGCCAGCAGCGACGGATTCAATCAGCCCCAGCATTTT. Looking up the rest from reference TRBV7-6 and TRBJ1-5 gives the full variable domain: GAGVSQSPRYKVTKRGQDVALRCDPISGHVSLYWYRQALGQGPEFLTYFNYEAQQDKSGLPNDRFSAERPEGSISTLTIQRTEQRDSAMYRCASSDGFNQPQHFGDGTRLSIL.

This clonotype showed up many times. J is TRBJ1-5 and V is TRBV6-1; maybe TRBD1 (5 bases). The CDR3 covers 14 residues. Deletions cut 7 bases from V and 4 bases from J, with 14 bases between. Germline-derived CDR1 and CDR2 are MNHNS and SASEGT. CDR3 sequence (DNA): TGTGCCAGCAACTCGCAGGGTTGGAATCAGCCCCAGCATTTT. This sequence encodes CASNSQGWNQPQHF.